These T cell receptor beta chains were read from a single sample in a study of T cells after yellow fever vaccination. TCRdb recomputed calls from the 5' RACE reads with MiXCR, one row per CDR3 protein. The sample holds about 500,000 distinct CDR3 sequences, around 16% seen once. The source was PBMCs, collected about 5 days after the first yellow fever vaccination. The receptors shown here come from a young man who received the YFV17D yellow fever vaccine. Each CDR3 is given with its conserved first and last residue. Fields, in order: D gene, clone size, V gene, J gene, CDR3 DNA, CDR3 protein. A D gene is named only where the DNA matches it firmly. For some rows the clone size is stated as once, few or many, or as a class when expanded; others skip it.

>NA|NA|TRBV19|TRBJ1-5
TGTGCCAGTACCATGGTAGGACTAGCATCTCAGCCCCAGCATTTT
CASTMVGLASQPQHF
>NA|NA|TRBV12-3/TRBV12-4|TRBJ1-1
TGTGCCAGCAGTTTAGGGCACAGTGAAGCTTTCTTT
CASSLGHSEAFF
>TRBD2|few|TRBV11-2|TRBJ2-1
TGTGCCAGCAGCTCCCAAAGCGGGGAGCCGGGCAATGAGCAGTTCTTC
CASSSQSGEPGNEQFF
>TRBD2|many|TRBV6-1|TRBJ2-2
TGTGCCAGCGGTGCCCTGGGGGGGGCGAACACCGGGGAGCTGTTTTTT
CASGALGGANTGELFF
>TRBD1|NA|TRBV13|TRBJ2-2
TGTGCCAGCAGCTCCCCTACCTACAGGGGGAGGACCGGGGAGCTGTTTTTT
CASSSPTYRGRTGELFF
>TRBD1|few|TRBV4-1|TRBJ2-5
TGCGCCAGCAGCATACGGGACAGGGGGGGACAAGAGACCCAGTACTTC
CASSIRDRGGQETQYF
>TRBD2|few|TRBV7-2|TRBJ2-5
TGTGCCAGCAGCCAGACTAGCGGGGGGCCCGGGGAGACCCAGTACTTC
CASSQTSGGPGETQYF
>NA|NA|TRBV5-1|TRBJ2-3
TGCGCCAGCAGCTGGGCCCTAGGGACAGATACGCAGTATTTT
CASSWALGTDTQYF
>NA|few|TRBV5-1|TRBJ2-2
TGCGCCAGCAGCCAAAGGCCCCTAATAAACACCGGGGAGCTGTTTTTT
CASSQRPLINTGELFF
>NA|few|TRBV7-2|TRBJ1-2
TGTGCCAGCAGCTTAGGGGCAGGTGGCGGCTACACCTTC
CASSLGAGGGYTF